The next 23 T cell receptor beta chains were all read from a single sample in a study of blood T cells in healthy people across ages. The authors ran a second PCR of roughly 7 to 11 cycles using a sample-barcoded 5' primer and a J-beta primer mix. TCRdb reprocessed the 5' RACE reads with MiXCR, giving one entry per CDR3 protein. The sample shows 1.5 million to 2 million distinct CDR3 sequences, about 32% of them seen only once. Sequencing input: blood. Receptor source: a woman in her twenties or thirties in good health.

This rearrangement joins TRBV28 to TRBJ2-1, with 8 bases fitting TRBD2. Germline V gene data show CDR1 as MDHEN and CDR2 as SYDVKM. The CDR3 covers 15 residues. J gave up 6 bases and V 6 bases, and 10 bases lay outside the gene matches. Written as DNA, the CDR3 is TGTGCCAGCAGCTTCGCCGGGACTAGAGGCAATGAGCAGTTCTTC. Translation gives CASSFAGTRGNEQFF.

This clonotype was recorded at least ten times. The chain is built from TRBV11-2 and TRBJ2-7; 8 bases align to TRBD1. Germline values: CDR1 SGHAT, CDR2 FQNNGV. The J segment lost 0 bases and the V segment lost 4 bases, leaving 8 bases of the junction unmatched. The CDR3 runs 16 residues. The CDR3 protein is CASSSLTGVDSYEQYF. In nucleotides, the CDR3 is TGTGCCAGCAGCTCCCTGACAGGGGTGGACTCCTACGAGCAGTACTTC.

The chain couples TRBV6-6 to TRBJ2-7; TRBD2 aligns across 12 bases. Germline lookup yields CDR1 MNHNY and CDR2 SVGAGI (reference sequence). There are 17 residues in the CDR3. J was trimmed by 1 base and V by 2 bases; bases with no gene match: 6. CDR3 coding DNA: TGTGCCAGCAGTTACGGGCTAGCGGGAGGGCCTTCCTACGAGCAGTACTTC. It specifies CASSYGLAGGPSYEQYF.

The chain links TRBV12-3 or TRBV12-4 to TRBJ2-3, with D perhaps TRBD1 (6 bases). Trimming removed 6 bases from V and 6 bases from J, with 22 bases in between. There are 16 residues in the CDR3. DNA of the CDR3: TGTGCCAGCAGCAAAGTGGGGACAATCCCTTCGGATACGCAGTATTTT. Amino acids: CASSKVGTIPSDTQYF.

A few counts support this clonotype. The J gene is TRBJ2-3, the V gene TRBV7-3; 14 bases map to TRBD2. From germline, CDR1 is SGHTA and CDR2 FQGTGA. This CDR3 is 18 amino acids long. V dropped 5 bases and J dropped 3; count of bases not matched to a gene: 10. For the CDR3, the DNA is TGTGCCAGCAGCCGAAGCCGGACTAGCGGGGGGTCAACAGATACGCAGTATTTT. This sequence encodes CASSRSRTSGGSTDTQYF.

The rearrangement uses TRBV28 and TRBJ1-6; D is perhaps TRBD1 (5 bases). The CDR3 has 15 residues. V was clipped by 5 bases and J by 5 bases, with 13 bases between them. Per germline, CDR1 MDHEN and CDR2 SYDVKM. The CDR3 spells CASSLGPRDNSPLHF. As DNA, the CDR3 is TGTGCCAGCAGTCTAGGCCCCAGGGATAATTCACCCCTCCACTTT.

The chain combines TRBV28 with TRBJ2-3; D gene unclear. The CDR3 spans 13 residues. Between the trimmed V and J ends, which lost 6 bases and 6 bases, there was a span of 13 bases. CDR1 and CDR2 (germline): MDHEN, SYDVKM. Written as DNA, the CDR3 is TGTGCCAGCAGAACCAGCGCCCCGGATACGCAGTATTTT. It encodes CASRTSAPDTQYF.

This clonotype was counted a few times. The V gene is TRBV5-1, the J gene TRBJ2-1, with a tentative D call TRBD1 (5 bases). This CDR3 comprises 16 residues. The V end was cut by 0 bases, the J end by 1 base, with 11 bases between. Germline V gives CDR1 SGHRS, CDR2 YFSETQ. The CDR3 loop reads CASSLVGRASYNEQFF. CDR3 bases: TGCGCCAGCAGCTTGGTTGGCAGGGCGTCCTACAATGAGCAGTTCTTC.

This clonotype was seen only once. One end of the junction fails to match germline, which may point to a read error. The J gene is TRBJ2-7, the V gene TRBV6-1, with D perhaps given as TRBD1 or TRBD2 (5 bases each). Per germline, CDR1 MNHNS and CDR2 SASEGT. CDR3 length: 13 amino acids. CDR3 coding DNA: TGTGTCAGCGAGGGCAGGGCACACTACGAGCAGTACTTC. This gives the protein CVSEGRAHYEQYF.

This clonotype was seen at least ten times. The V and J genes are TRBV7-9 and TRBJ2-1, with D possibly TRBD1 on 6 matching bases. The germline V and J ends were trimmed by 3 bases and 2 bases, with 8 bases remaining between them. Germline CDR1 SEHNR, CDR2 FQNEAQ (reference sequence). This CDR3 contains 14 residues. The CDR3 loop is CASSFGQTYNEQFF. CDR3 in DNA: TGTGCCAGCAGCTTCGGACAGACCTACAATGAGCAGTTCTTC. Full variable domain (missing parts from reference TRBV7-9 and TRBJ2-1): DTGVSQNPRHKITKRGQNVTFRCDPISEHNRLYWYRQTLGQGPEFLTYFQNEAQLEKSRLLSDRFSAERPKGSFSTLEIQRTEQGDSAMYLCASSFGQTYNEQFFGPGTRLTVL.

This clonotype was counted many times. This sequence joins TRBV29-1 and TRBJ2-1; D unresolved. Germline CDR1 reads SQVTM; CDR2 reads ANQGSEA. Trimming removed 7 bases at V and 3 bases at J, with 19 bases between. The CDR3 totals 15 residues. CDR3 loop: CSAIIGVILYNEQFF. The CDR3 region has the DNA TGCAGCGCCATTATTGGGGTTATCCTCTACAATGAGCAGTTCTTC.

Notes on this clonotype: One end of the junction is discordant with germline, which a read error may explain. This chain joins TRBV4-1 and TRBJ2-7; possible D gene TRBD1, 6 bases. This CDR3 comprises 16 residues. Germline CDR1 MGHRA, CDR2 YSYEKL. The CDR3 sequence: CTSRRSGDLGSYEQYF. CDR3 in DNA: TGCACCAGCAGGCGGTCAGGGGACCTGGGGTCCTACGAGCAGTACTTC.

The V gene is TRBV20-1, the J gene TRBJ1-2; D is undetermined. This CDR3 is 14 amino acids long. Germline CDR1 reads DFQATT; CDR2 reads SNEGSKA (reference sequence). V dropped 0 bases and J dropped 8 bases, with 16 bases sitting between them. Here the CDR3 reads CSARDRGRVWGYTF. The CDR3 DNA reads TGCAGTGCTAGAGATCGCGGGCGCGTTTGGGGCTACACCTTC.

This clonotype has a count of ten or more. The chain joins TRBV7-9 to TRBJ2-1; tentative D call: TRBD2 (6 bases). Germline V lookup: CDR1 SEHNR, CDR2 FQNEAQ (reference sequence). The CDR3 has 13 amino acids. Trimming removed 4 bases from V and 6 bases from J, with 10 bases in between. The DNA for the CDR3 is TGTGCCAGCAGCTCGCTCGGGGGCAATGAGCAGTTCTTC. Amino acids: CASSSLGGNEQFF.

The J gene is TRBJ2-7, the V gene TRBV12-3 or TRBV12-4; D possibly corresponds to TRBD1 (6 bases). V was clipped by 6 bases and J by 5 bases, with 11 bases between them. The length of the CDR3 is 12 residues. Written as DNA, the CDR3 is TGTGCCAGCAGGCCGACAGGCCACGAGCAGTACTTC. Its protein is CASRPTGHEQYF.

This clonotype was recorded at least ten times. CDR3 loop: CASSPLRSSYEQYF. The CDR3 region has the DNA TGCGCCAGCAGCCCGCTGCGGAGCTCCTACGAGCAGTACTTC. This chain uses TRBV4-1 with TRBJ2-7; D gene unclear. Germline V gene data show CDR1 as MGHRA and CDR2 as YSYEKL. This CDR3 region has 14 residues. V lost 4 bases and J 0 bases, leaving 10 bases between the germline ends.

The rearrangement links TRBV28 to TRBJ1-2; D is uncertain. Trimming pared 3 bases from V and 6 bases from J, leaving 11 bases between. The CDR3 totals 13 residues. The germline V gene encodes CDR1 MDHEN and CDR2 SYDVKM. The CDR3 DNA is TGTGCCAGCAGTTTGATGAGGGTTAATGGCTACACCTTC. Translation: CASSLMRVNGYTF.

V gene TRBV6-1 combines with J gene TRBJ2-5; 7 positions match TRBD1. The J call may be incorrect, as the DNA end agrees better with TRBJ2-7. CDR1 MNHNS and CDR2 SASEGT come from the germline V gene. The CDR3 consists of 17 residues. DNA of the CDR3: TGTGCCAGCAGTGAAGCCAGGTGGCAGGGGGTAGGATACGAGCAGTACTTC. Translated: CASSEARWQGVGYEQYF.

In this sample, this clonotype turned up many times. The chain has TRBV4-1 and TRBJ2-1, with D perhaps matching TRBD1 or TRBD2 (6 bases each). The germline V gene encodes CDR1 MGHRA and CDR2 YSYEKL. The ends were cut back, 4 bases at V and 1 base at J, with 26 bases in the middle. The CDR3 is 20 amino acids. The CDR3 bases are TGCGCCAGCAGCCCCACGGGGGTGAGCAGGGGCGGCTGGTCCTACAATGAGCAGTTCTTC. Its translation: CASSPTGVSRGGWSYNEQFF.

The chain employs TRBV20-1 and TRBJ1-2; D not certain. CDR3 size: 13 residues. Germline V gene sequence: CDR1 DFQATT, CDR2 SNEGSKA (reference sequence). V shed 3 bases and J shed 4 bases, with 12 bases lying between them. In DNA, the CDR3 is TGCAGTGCTAGGACTCCGGGGAGCTATGGCTACACCTTC. Translated, it gives CSARTPGSYGYTF.

A single count supports this clonotype. The J gene is TRBJ2-5, the V gene TRBV5-4, with 8 nucleotides matching TRBD2. This CDR3 region has 15 residues. From germline, CDR1 is SGHNT and CDR2 YYREEE (reference sequence). V lost 6 bases and J lost 2; bases outside the gene matches: 9. Here the CDR3 DNA reads TGTGCCAGCAAACGGGGGGGCCTATGGCAAGAGACCCAGTACTTC. As protein: CASKRGGLWQETQYF.

This clonotype occurred a few times. The CDR3: CSGGGGNTEAFF. CDR3 DNA sequence: TGCAGCGGGGGGGGAGGAAACACTGAAGCTTTCTTT. The rearrangement links TRBV29-1 to TRBJ1-1, with a tentative D call TRBD1 (5 bases). The CDR3 length is 12 residues. With 7 bases removed from V and 2 bases from J, the gap between germline ends came to 11 bases. Germline values: CDR1 SQVTM, CDR2 ANQGSEA. Full variable domain (outside the CDR3, taken from reference TRBV29-1 and TRBJ1-1): SAVISQKPSRDICQRGTSLTIQCQVDSQVTMMFWYRQQPGQSLTLIATANQGSEATYESGFVIDKFPISRPNLTFSTLTVSNMSPEDSSIYLCSGGGGNTEAFFGQGTRLTVV.

The V call is TRBV28, the J call TRBJ2-5; TRBD2 agrees at 8 bases. Trimming cost V 5 bases and J 1 base; bases outside gene matches: 9. The V gene's germline CDR1 is MDHEN and CDR2 SYDVKM. The CDR3 runs 16 residues. CDR3 region: CASSRIGGRSQETQYF. CDR3 coding DNA: TGTGCCAGCAGTCGGATCGGCGGGAGGTCCCAAGAGACCCAGTACTTC. Supplemented by reference TRBV28 and TRBJ2-5, the full variable domain reads DVKVTQSSRYLVKRTGEKVFLECVQDMDHENMFWYRQDPGLGLRLIYFSYDVKMKEKGDIPEGYSVSREKKERFSLILESASTNQTSMYLCASSRIGGRSQETQYFGPGTRLLVL.